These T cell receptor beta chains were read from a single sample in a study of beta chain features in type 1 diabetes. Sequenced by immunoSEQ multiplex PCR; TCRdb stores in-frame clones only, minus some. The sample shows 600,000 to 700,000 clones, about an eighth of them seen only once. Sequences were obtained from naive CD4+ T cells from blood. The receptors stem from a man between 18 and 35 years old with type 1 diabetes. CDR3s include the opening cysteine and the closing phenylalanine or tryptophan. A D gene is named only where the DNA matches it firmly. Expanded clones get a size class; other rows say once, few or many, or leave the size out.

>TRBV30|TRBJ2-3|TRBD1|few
TGTGCCTGGAGTGTCCGGACAGGGGACACAGATACGCAGTATTTT
CAWSVRTGDTDTQYF
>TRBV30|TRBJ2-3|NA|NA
TGTGCCTGGAGCGAGATTTTTGGGGGGACCACAGATACGCAGTATTTT
CAWSEIFGGTTDTQYF
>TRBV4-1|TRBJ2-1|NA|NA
TGCGCCAGCAGCACACGTCGGGACCGACCCTACAATGAGCAGTTCTTC
CASSTRRDRPYNEQFF
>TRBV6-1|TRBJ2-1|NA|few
TGTGCCAGCAGTGGAATCAATGAGCAGTTCTTC
CASSGINEQFF
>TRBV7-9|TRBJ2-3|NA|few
TGTGCCAGCAGCTTTTTTATGGCAGGGGGCACAGATACGCAGTATTTT
CASSFFMAGGTDTQYF
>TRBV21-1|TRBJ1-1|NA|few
TGTGCCAGCAGCAAAGCGCAAAGGGCGGGAGGGTCTGAAGCTTTCTTT
CASSKAQRAGGSEAFF
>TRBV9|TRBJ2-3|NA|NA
TGTGCCAGCAGCGTAGCCGCCCTGGGCAGGAACACAGATACGCAGTATTTT
CASSVAALGRNTDTQYF
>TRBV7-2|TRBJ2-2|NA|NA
TGTGCCAGCACCCGGTTGGACAGCCTTTGGTCCGGGGAGCTGTTTTTT
CASTRLDSLWSGELFF
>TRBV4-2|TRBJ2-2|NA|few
TGTGCCAGCAGCCAGCCGGATGGGAGGACGGTCACCGGGGAGCTGTTTTTT
CASSQPDGRTVTGELFF
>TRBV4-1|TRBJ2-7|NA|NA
TGCGCCAGCAGGCCCCGGGCCGCGCTAGTCTACGAGCAGTACTTC
CASRPRAALVYEQYF
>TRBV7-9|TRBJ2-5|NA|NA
TGTGCCAGCAGCTTAGGCTCGGAAGAGACCCAGTACTTC
CASSLGSEETQYF
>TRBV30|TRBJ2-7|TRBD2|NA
TGTGCCTGGAGTCTAGGCCTAGCGGGGGTTCACTACGAGCAGTACTTC
CAWSLGLAGVHYEQYF
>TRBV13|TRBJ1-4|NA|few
TGTGCCAGCAGCTTCCGCCCCGGGGAAAAACTGTTTTTT
CASSFRPGEKLFF
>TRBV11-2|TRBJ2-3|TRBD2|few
TGTGCCAGCAGCTTAGTTAAGCTAGCGGGGGGACTCACAGATACGCAGTATTTT
CASSLVKLAGGLTDTQYF
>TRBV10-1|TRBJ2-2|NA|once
TGCGCCAGCAGTGAGCGGGGCAGGGGAGGAAGGACCGGGGAGCTGTTTTTT
CASSERGRGGRTGELFF
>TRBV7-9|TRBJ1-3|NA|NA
TGTGCCAGCAGCTTAGGACCCTCCGCTGGAAACACCATATATTTT
CASSLGPSAGNTIYF
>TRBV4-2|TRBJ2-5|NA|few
TGTGCCAGCAGCCAAGGTAGACTCCCCGTTGGGGCCCAGTACTTC
CASSQGRLPVGAQYF
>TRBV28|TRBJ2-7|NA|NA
TGTGCCAGCAGTCCTTCCGGAGGGGGGGGAAATAGGGAGCAGTACTTC
CASSPSGGGGNREQYF
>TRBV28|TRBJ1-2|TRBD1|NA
TGTGCCAGCAGTTTAGTTGGGACAGGGGCGTATGGCTACACCTTC
CASSLVGTGAYGYTF
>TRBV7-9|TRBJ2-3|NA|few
TGTGCCAGCAGCTCCCCAGAGGCCTTAGCAGATACGCAGTATTTT
CASSSPEALADTQYF
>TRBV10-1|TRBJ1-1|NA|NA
TGCGCCAGCAGTGAGTCGACAGGGAACACTGAAGCTTTCTTT
CASSESTGNTEAFF
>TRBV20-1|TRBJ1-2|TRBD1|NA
TGCAGCACAGGGGGCGGCTATGGCTACACCTTC
CSTGGGYGYTF
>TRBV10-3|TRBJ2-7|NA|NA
TGTGCCATCAGTGAGTCAAGGGACGAGCAGTACTTC
CAISESRDEQYF
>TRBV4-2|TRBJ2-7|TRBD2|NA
TGTGCCAGCAGCCAAGACGCGGGGGGCTCCACCTACGAGCAGTACTTC
CASSQDAGGSTYEQYF
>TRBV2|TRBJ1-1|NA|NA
TGTGCCAGCAGTTCGACAGGACTTCGGACTGAAGCTTTCTTT
CASSSTGLRTEAFF
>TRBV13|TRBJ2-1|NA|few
TGTGCCAGCAGCCGGCGACAGGGAGGATCCTACAATGAGCAGTTCTTC
CASSRRQGGSYNEQFF
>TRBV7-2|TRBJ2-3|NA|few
TGTGCCAGCAGCTTAGAGGGGGGGCGTTTAGATACGCAGTATTTT
CASSLEGGRLDTQYF
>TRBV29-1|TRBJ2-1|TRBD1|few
TGCAGCGTCAGGACAGGAACAGGGAATGAGCAGTTCTTC
CSVRTGTGNEQFF
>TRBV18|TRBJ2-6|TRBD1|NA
TGTGCCAGCTCACCAATATCGTCAGGGGGCACTGGGGCCAACGTCCTGACTTTC
CASSPISSGGTGANVLTF
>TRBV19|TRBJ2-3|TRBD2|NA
TGTGCCAGTAGTATAGGACTAGCGGCCGTCACAGATACGCAGTATTTT
CASSIGLAAVTDTQYF
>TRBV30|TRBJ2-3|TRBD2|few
TGTGCCCGTACTAGCGGGGGGGGCAGCGCAGATACGCAGTATTTT
CARTSGGGSADTQYF
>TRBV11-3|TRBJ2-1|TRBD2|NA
TGTGCCAGCAGCTTAGTTATCGGCGGGGGCTACAATGAGCAGTTCTTC
CASSLVIGGGYNEQFF
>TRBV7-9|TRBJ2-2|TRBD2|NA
TGTGCCAGCAGCCACCGGGGACTAGACTTCACCGGGGAGCTGTTTTTT
CASSHRGLDFTGELFF
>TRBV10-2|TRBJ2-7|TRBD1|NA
TGCGCCAGCATACCTCAACAGGGGGCGATGGGACAGTACTTC
CASIPQQGAMGQYF
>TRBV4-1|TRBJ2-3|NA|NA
TGCGCCAGCAGCCAAGACGTACAGAGCACAGATACGCAGTATTTT
CASSQDVQSTDTQYF
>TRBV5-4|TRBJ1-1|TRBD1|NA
TGTGCCAGCAGCTGGACAGGGGGCACTGAAGCTTTCTTT
CASSWTGGTEAFF
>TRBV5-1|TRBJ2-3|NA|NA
TGCGCCAGCAGCTTATGGGGGCCAGATACGCAGTATTTT
CASSLWGPDTQYF